This T cell receptor beta chain was identified during a study of T cell responses to AZD1222 COVID-19 vaccine. Here immunoSEQ multiplex PCR was the method, and the copy in TCRdb shows in-frame clones only, minus some. The table includes 50,000 to 70,000 clones, around 85% detected once. The sequence came from an adult in good health. Sequenced here: peripheral blood, sampled on day 0 of MenACWY control vaccination.

CDR3 coding DNA: TGTGCCAGCAGCGGACAGGGACTCTCTGGAAACACCATATATTTT. This codes for CASSGQGLSGNTIYF. V gene TRBV9 combines with J gene TRBJ1-3; TRBD1 matches at 7 bases. Per the germline V gene, CDR1 is SGDLS and CDR2 is YYNGEE. V trimming: 3 bases; J trimming: 0 bases; junction bases outside the gene matches: 3. The CDR3 length is 15 residues.